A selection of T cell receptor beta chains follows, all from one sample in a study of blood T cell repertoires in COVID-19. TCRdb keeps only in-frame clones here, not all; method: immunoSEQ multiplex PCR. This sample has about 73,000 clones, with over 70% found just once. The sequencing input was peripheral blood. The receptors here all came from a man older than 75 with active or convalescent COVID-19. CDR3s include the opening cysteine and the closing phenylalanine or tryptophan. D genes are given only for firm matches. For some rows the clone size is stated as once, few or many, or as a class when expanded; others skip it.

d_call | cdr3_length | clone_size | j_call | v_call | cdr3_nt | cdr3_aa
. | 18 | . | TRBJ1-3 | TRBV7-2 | TGTGCCAGCAGGGAAGAACGGACAGCCCGCGGCTCTGGAAACACCATATATTTT | CASREERTARGSGNTIYF
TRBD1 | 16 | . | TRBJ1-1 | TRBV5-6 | TGTGCCAGCAGCCGACGGACAGGGGCCGTGAACACTGAAGCTTTCTTT | CASSRRTGAVNTEAFF
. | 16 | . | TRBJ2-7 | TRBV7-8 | TGTGCCAGCAGCTTGGGTAACAGGGAAAAACACTACGAGCAGTACTTC | CASSLGNREKHYEQYF
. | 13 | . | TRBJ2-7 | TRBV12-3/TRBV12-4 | TGTGCCAGCAGTTTGGGACAACTGTACGAGCAGTACTTC | CASSLGQLYEQYF
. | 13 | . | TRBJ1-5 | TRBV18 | TGTGCCAGCTCAACGAGTCTAAATCAGCCCCAGCATTTT | CASSTSLNQPQHF
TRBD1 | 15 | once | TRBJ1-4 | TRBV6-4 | TGTGCCAGCAGCGAAACAGGGGGAACTAATGAAAAACTGTTTTTT | CASSETGGTNEKLFF
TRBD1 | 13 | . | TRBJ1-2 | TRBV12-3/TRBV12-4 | TGTGCCAGCAGTTTTCGGACAGGATCAGGCTACACCTTC | CASSFRTGSGYTF
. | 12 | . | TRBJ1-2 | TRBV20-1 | TGCAGTGCTAGTTGGCAGAACTATGGCTACACCTTC | CSASWQNYGYTF
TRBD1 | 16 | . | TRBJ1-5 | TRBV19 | TGTGCCAGTAGTACCCGACAGGGAAGCTTTAATCAGCCCCAGCATTTT | CASSTRQGSFNQPQHF
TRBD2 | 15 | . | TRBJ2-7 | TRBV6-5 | TGTGCCAGCAGGACGGGACTAGCGATCCCCTACGAGCAGTACTTC | CASRTGLAIPYEQYF
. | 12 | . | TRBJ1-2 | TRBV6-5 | TGTGCCAGCAGTTTCAACCGGGATGGCTACACCTTC | CASSFNRDGYTF
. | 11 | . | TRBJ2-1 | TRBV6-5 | TGTGCCAGCACTACCTACAATGAGCAGTTCTTC | CASTTYNEQFF
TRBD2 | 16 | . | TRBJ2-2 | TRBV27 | TGTGCCAGCACCCCTTCGCGGTTAGCGGGCACCGGGGAGCTGTTTTTT | CASTPSRLAGTGELFF
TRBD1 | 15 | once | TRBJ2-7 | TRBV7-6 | TGTGCCAGCAGCATAATGACAGGGACGGACTACGAGCAGTACTTC | CASSIMTGTDYEQYF
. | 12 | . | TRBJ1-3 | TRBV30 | TGTGCCTGCACACGAGGGGGAAACACCATATATTTT | CACTRGGNTIYF
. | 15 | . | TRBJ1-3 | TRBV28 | TGTGCCAGCAGTTCACCAGGGTCGGTTGGAAACACCATATATTTT | CASSSPGSVGNTIYF
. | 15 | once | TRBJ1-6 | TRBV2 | TGTGCCAGCAGTCTCCGGGACACGGGGGGCTCACCCCTCCACTTT | CASSLRDTGGSPLHF
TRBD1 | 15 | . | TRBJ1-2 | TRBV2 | TGTGCCAGCACCCGTGACAGGGGGCTTACCTATGGCTACACCTTC | CASTRDRGLTYGYTF
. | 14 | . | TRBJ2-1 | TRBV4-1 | TGCGCCAGCAGCCAAGAAGTCGGGAACGATGAGCAGTTCTTC | CASSQEVGNDEQFF
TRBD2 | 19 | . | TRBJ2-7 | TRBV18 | TGTGCCAGCTCACCACGAGGGGCGGGAGGGACCCCCCACGCCTACGAGCAGTACTTC | CASSPRGAGGTPHAYEQYF
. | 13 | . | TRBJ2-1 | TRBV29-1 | TGCAGCCCTTCAACGGGATCTGGCAATGAGCAGTTCTTC | CSPSTGSGNEQFF
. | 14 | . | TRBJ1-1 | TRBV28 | TGTGCCAGCACCAGCGCGGGGGGATCTGGGAAAGCTTTCTTT | CASTSAGGSGKAFF